This TCR beta chain stems from a study of T cell repertoires in cytomegalovirus infection. In the study overall: Based on public TCR beta signatures, there were indications of CMV infection and of a matching HLA type.

TCRdb called the reads again in MiXCR, with one record for every CDR3 protein. The sample has about 830,000 distinct CDR3 sequences; 32% are singletons. Study observations and caveats: Ex vivo responses were dominated by HLA-C-restricted CMV-specific TCR beta clonotypes.

For this clonotype: Its target is not known.

The clonotype comes from a human donor in good health (CMV status not recorded). Some clones in this sample may be carry-over from other donors' samples. This specimen was cultured CD8+ T cells from PBMCs, taken from culture after CMV antigen stimulation.

The CDR3 loop reads CASSIAQIISYGGAESNEQFF. In DNA, the CDR3 is TGTGCCAGTAGTATTGCCCAGATCATCTCCTACGGGGGGGCCGAATCGAATGAGCAGTTCTTC. The chain combines TRBV19 with TRBJ2-1; 8 positions match TRBD2. Germline CDR1 LNHDA, CDR2 SQIVND (reference sequence). Unmatched junction bases numbered 26, after V lost 3 bases and J lost 7 bases. There are 21 residues in the CDR3.